The clone carrying this T cell receptor (beta chain) was detected only a few times. The data originate from a study of response to subunit inactivated influenza vaccine. A single record per CDR3 protein comes from TCRdb applying MiXCR to the RT-PCR reads. The table lists about 570,000 distinct CDR3 sequences, roughly 10% of them singletons, with approximately 10% in the top ten. The length of the CDR3 is 14 residues. Germline CDR1 is DFQATT and CDR2 is SNEGSKA (reference sequence). Losses at the gene ends were 6 bases for V and 4 bases for J; bases not matched to a gene: 9. These same data were also listed under a study on T cells expressing NK-cell markers. That study adds: 5'RACE template switching with UMIs produced the TCR beta cDNA. Among the eight sequenced donors, seven tested HCMV-seropositive and one tested seronegative. Questions lingered over whether expanded NKG2C+ T cell clones were HCMV-specific.

Sequenced material: PBMCs from blood, taken on the day of vaccination. The chain links TRBV20-1 to TRBJ2-3; 8 bases are a match to TRBD1. This receptor was taken from a man between 45 and 60 years old who received an inactivated influenza vaccine. The CDR3 DNA sequence: TGCAGTGCGGCCGGACAGGGCCATGCAGATACGCAGTATTTT. Translation: CSAAGQGHADTQYF.